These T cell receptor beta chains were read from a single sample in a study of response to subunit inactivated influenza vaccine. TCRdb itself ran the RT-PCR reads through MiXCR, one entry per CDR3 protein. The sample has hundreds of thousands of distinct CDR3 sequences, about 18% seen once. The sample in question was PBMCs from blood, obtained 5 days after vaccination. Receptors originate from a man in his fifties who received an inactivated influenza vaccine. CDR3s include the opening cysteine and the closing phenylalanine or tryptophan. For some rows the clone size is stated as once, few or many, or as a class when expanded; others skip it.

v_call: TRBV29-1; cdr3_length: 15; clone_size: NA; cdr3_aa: CSARSGTGNTGELFF
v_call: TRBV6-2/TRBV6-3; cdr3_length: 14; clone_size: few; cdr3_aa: CASSLNRNNSPLHF
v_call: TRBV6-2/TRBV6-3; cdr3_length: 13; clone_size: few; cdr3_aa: CASSYGGVHEQYF
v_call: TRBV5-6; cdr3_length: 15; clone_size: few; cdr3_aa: CASSTDRDRGATQYF
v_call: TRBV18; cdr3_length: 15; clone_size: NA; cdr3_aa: CASSSGLAGAEEQYF
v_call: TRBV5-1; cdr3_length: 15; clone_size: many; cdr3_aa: CASSATGGGFTEAFF
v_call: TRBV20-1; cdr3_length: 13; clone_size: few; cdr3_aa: CSARDKARYEQYF
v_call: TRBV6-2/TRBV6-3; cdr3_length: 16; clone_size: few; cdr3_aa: CASSYPRGGDTGELFF
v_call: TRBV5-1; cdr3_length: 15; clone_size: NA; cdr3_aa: CASSPEGTTYYEQYF
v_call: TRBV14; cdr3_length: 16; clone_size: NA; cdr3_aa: CASSLRLAGLSDTQYF
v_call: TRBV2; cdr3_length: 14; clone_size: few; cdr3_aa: CASTEEGINQPQHF
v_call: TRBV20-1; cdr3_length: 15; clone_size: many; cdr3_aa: CSAKDSPNSNQPQHF
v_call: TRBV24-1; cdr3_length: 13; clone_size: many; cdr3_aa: CATSDRTNYGYTF
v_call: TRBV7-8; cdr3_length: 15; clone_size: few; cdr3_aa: CASSFGTATNEKLFF
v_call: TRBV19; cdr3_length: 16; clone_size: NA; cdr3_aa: CASTQLDRSSGNTIYF
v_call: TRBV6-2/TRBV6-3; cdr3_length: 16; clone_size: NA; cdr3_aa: CASSQAGTSGVGTQYF
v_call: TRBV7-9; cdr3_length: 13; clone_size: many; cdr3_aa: CASSPFGQIEQFF
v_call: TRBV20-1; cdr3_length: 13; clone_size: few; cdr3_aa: CSARGYSFYEQYF
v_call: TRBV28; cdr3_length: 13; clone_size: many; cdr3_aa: CASRPGLHNEQFF
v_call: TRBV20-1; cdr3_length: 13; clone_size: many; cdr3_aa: CSAGQGGDQPQHF
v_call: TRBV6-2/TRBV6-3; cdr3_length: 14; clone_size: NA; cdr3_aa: CASSYGGETYEQYF
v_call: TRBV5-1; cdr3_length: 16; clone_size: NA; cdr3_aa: CASSWTSGGTRDEQFF
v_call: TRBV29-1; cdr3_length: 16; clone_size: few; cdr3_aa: CSVEMRDRVLGYGYTF
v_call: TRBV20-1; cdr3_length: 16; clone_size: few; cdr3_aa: CSARDFGRFSYNEQFF
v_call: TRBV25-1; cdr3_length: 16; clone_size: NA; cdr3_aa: CASSESTSGSSHEQYF
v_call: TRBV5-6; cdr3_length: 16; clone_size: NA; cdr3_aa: CASSNPIAGRLDEQFF
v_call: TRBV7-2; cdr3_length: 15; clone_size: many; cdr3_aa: CASSQMLGSTDTQYF
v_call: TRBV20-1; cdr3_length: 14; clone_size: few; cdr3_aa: CSALRGAPYNEQFF
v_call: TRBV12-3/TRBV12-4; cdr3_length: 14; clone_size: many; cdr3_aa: CASSPLRESNEQFF
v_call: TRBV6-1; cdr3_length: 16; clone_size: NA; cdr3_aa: CASSLSRDRRNTEAFF
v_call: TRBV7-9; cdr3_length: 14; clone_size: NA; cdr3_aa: CASSLFGVNTEAFF